The rows below give T cell receptor beta chains drawn from one sample of a study of cytomegalovirus exposure and HLA in healthy donors. Using immunoSEQ multiplex PCR, the repertoire was profiled, and TCRdb retains in-frame clones only, with some absent. The sample data list about 130,000 clones. Sequenced input: PBMCs. The receptors come from a middle-aged man in good health and CMV-seronegative. CDR3s include the opening cysteine and the closing phenylalanine or tryptophan. A D gene is named only where the DNA matches it firmly.

len,v_gene,j_gene,d_gene,CDR3aa,CDR3nt
15,TRBV18,TRBJ1-1,NA,CASSPSGTRNTEAFF,TGTGCCAGCTCACCCTCCGGGACAAGGAACACTGAAGCTTTCTTT
15,TRBV7-9,TRBJ1-1,TRBD1,CASSFRQGMNTEAFF,TGTGCCAGCAGCTTCCGACAGGGGATGAACACTGAAGCTTTCTTT
15,TRBV4-1,TRBJ2-7,TRBD1,CASSYMGQGRGEQYF,TGCGCCAGCAGCTATATGGGACAGGGAAGAGGCGAGCAGTACTTC
12,TRBV30,TRBJ1-4,NA,CAWSTADEKLFF,TGTGCCTGGTCGACGGCGGATGAAAAACTGTTTTTT
12,TRBV10-2,TRBJ2-7,NA,CSQRRVISEQYF,TGCTCCCAACGCAGGGTGATTTCCGAGCAGTACTTC
17,TRBV4-1,TRBJ2-7,NA,CASSQAPGGGSSYEQYF,TGCGCCAGCAGCCAAGCCCCGGGCGGGGGCAGCTCCTACGAGCAGTACTTC
12,TRBV7-9,TRBJ2-2,NA,CASRGYTGELFF,TGTGCCAGCAGGGGCTACACCGGGGAGCTGTTTTTT
15,TRBV4-1,TRBJ2-2,NA,CASSRSRGHTGELFF,TGCGCCAGCAGCCGGTCCAGGGGACACACCGGGGAGCTGTTTTTT
14,TRBV4-2,TRBJ2-2,NA,CASSQERYTGELFF,TGTGCCAGCAGCCAAGAACGGTACACCGGGGAGCTGTTTTTT
14,TRBV10-1,TRBJ1-2,NA,CASSESDSNYGYTF,TGCGCCAGCAGTGAGTCTGACAGTAACTATGGCTACACCTTC
15,TRBV5-6,TRBJ2-7,TRBD1,CASSLSGGQGPLRHF,TGTGCCAGCAGCTTGTCCGGGGGACAGGGCCCCCTTAGGCACTTC
17,TRBV4-2,TRBJ1-1,NA,CASSQEVLGHQNTEAFF,TGTGCCAGCAGCCAAGAAGTTTTAGGACATCAGAACACTGAAGCTTTCTTT
15,TRBV9,TRBJ2-2,NA,CASSVDIHITGELFF,TGTGCCAGCAGCGTGGACATACATATCACCGGGGAGCTGTTTTTT
15,TRBV19,TRBJ2-5,NA,CASSTGSTSRGTQYF,TGTGCCAGTAGTACCGGTAGCACTTCCCGTGGGACCCAGTACTTC
21,TRBV2,TRBJ2-3,TRBD2,CASSTVRDRDSGQPSTDTQYF,TGTGCCAGCAGTACTGTCAGGGATCGGGATAGCGGGCAGCCTAGCACAGATACGCAGTATTTT
14,TRBV10-2,TRBJ1-5,NA,CASRSRGKDQPQHF,TGCGCCAGCAGGAGTAGGGGTAAAGATCAGCCCCAGCATTTT
17,TRBV7-2,TRBJ1-4,TRBD1,CASSLVPGQGSNEKLFF,TGTGCCAGCAGCTTAGTTCCGGGACAGGGTTCTAATGAAAAACTGTTTTTT
11,TRBV11-3,TRBJ2-7,NA,CASSLLAEQYF,TGTGCCAGCAGCTTGTTGGCCGAGCAGTACTTC
17,TRBV11-3,TRBJ2-2,TRBD1,CASRPGPTGGGTGELFF,TGTGCCAGCAGACCAGGGCCAACAGGGGGCGGGACCGGGGAGCTGTTTTTT
13,TRBV5-1,TRBJ1-1,TRBD1,CASSFSPGQEAFF,TGCGCCAGCAGCTTCTCCCCGGGACAGGAAGCTTTCTTT
13,TRBV5-1,TRBJ2-7,TRBD1,CASSLGQGTEQYF,TGCGCCAGCAGCTTGGGACAGGGTACCGAGCAGTACTTC
16,TRBV30,TRBJ2-7,NA,CAWSVRRAGRSHEQYF,TGTGCCTGGAGTGTACGGCGGGCGGGACGGTCCCACGAGCAGTACTTC
14,TRBV25-1,TRBJ2-7,TRBD1,CASSELDRGYEQYF,TGTGCCAGCAGTGAATTAGACAGGGGCTACGAGCAGTACTTC
17,TRBV5-1,TRBJ2-7,TRBD2,CASSLGLAGPLSYEQYF,TGCGCCAGCAGCTTAGGACTAGCGGGTCCCCTCTCCTACGAGCAGTACTTC
16,TRBV5-1,TRBJ2-1,TRBD2,CASSLMAGGPDNEQFF,TGCGCCAGCAGCTTGATGGCGGGAGGGCCCGACAATGAGCAGTTCTTC
15,TRBV7-6,TRBJ1-1,TRBD1,CASSFGQGANTEAFF,TGTGCCAGCAGCTTCGGACAGGGGGCGAACACTGAAGCTTTCTTT
13,TRBV10-3,TRBJ2-2,NA,CAISARNTGELFF,TGTGCCATCAGTGCGAGGAACACCGGGGAGCTGTTTTTT
18,TRBV5-6,TRBJ2-1,TRBD2,CASSRSGLAGRIYNEQFF,TGTGCCAGCAGCCGATCGGGACTAGCGGGACGTATCTACAATGAGCAGTTCTTC
14,TRBV29-1,TRBJ1-1,NA,CSVEVGSLNTEAFF,TGCAGCGTTGAAGTGGGCAGCCTGAACACTGAAGCTTTCTTT
16,TRBV30,TRBJ2-1,TRBD2,CAWSQLASGLWDEQFF,TGTGCCTGGAGCCAACTGGCTAGCGGGTTGTGGGATGAGCAGTTCTTC
13,TRBV7-2,TRBJ2-7,TRBD2,CASGPGGSYEQYF,TGTGCCAGCGGCCCCGGGGGGAGTTACGAGCAGTACTTC
15,TRBV15,TRBJ2-1,TRBD2,CATSKPGLADNEQFF,TGTGCCACCAGTAAACCGGGACTAGCGGACAATGAGCAGTTCTTC
15,TRBV5-6,TRBJ2-2,NA,CASSYGTLNTGELFF,TGTGCCAGCAGCTACGGGACTCTTAACACCGGGGAGCTGTTTTTT
15,TRBV5-1,TRBJ1-3,TRBD1,CASSRGQGAINTIYF,TGCGCCAGCAGCCGGGGACAGGGGGCTATAAACACCATATATTTT
14,TRBV2,TRBJ2-6,NA,CASTPVSGANVLTF,TGTGCCAGCACCCCCGTTTCTGGGGCCAACGTCCTGACTTTC
12,TRBV7-9,TRBJ2-7,NA,CASSSPSGFSYF,TGTGCCAGCAGCTCCCCTTCAGGGTTTAGTTACTTC